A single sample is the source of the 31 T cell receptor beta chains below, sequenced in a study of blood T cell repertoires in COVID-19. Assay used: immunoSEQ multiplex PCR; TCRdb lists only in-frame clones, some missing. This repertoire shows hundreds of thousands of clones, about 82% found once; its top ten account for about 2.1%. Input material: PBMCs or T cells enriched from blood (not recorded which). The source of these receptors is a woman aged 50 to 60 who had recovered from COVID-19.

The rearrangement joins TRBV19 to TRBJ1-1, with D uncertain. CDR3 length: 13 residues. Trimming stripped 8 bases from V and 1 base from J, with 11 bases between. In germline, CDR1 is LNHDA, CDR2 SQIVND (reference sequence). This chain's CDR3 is CASAGRANTEAFF. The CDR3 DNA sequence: TGTGCCAGTGCGGGGAGGGCGAACACTGAAGCTTTCTTT.

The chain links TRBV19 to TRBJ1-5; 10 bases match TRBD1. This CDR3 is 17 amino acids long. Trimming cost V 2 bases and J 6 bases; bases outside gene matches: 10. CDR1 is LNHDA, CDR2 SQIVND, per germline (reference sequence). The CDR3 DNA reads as TGTGCCAGTAGTATATCGTTTGCGACAGGGGGCTTTCAGCCCCAGCATTTT. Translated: CASSISFATGGFQPQHF.

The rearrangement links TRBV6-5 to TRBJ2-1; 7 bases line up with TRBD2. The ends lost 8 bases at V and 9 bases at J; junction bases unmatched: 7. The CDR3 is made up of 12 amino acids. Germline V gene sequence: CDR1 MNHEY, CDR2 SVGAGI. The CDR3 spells CASRGSLGEQFF. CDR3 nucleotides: TGTGCCAGCCGCGGGAGTTTGGGTGAGCAGTTCTTC.

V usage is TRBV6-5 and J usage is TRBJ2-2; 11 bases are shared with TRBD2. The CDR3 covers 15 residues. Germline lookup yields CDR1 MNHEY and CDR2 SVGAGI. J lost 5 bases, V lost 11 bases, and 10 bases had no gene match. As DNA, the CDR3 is TGTGCCGGCAAAGGGAGACTAGCGGGGACCGGGGAGCTGTTTTTT. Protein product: CAGKGRLAGTGELFF.

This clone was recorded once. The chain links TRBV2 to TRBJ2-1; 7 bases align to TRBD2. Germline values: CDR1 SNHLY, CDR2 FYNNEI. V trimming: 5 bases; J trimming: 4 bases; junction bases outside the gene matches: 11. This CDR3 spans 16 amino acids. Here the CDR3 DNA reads TGTGCCAGCAGTTCGACCGGGACTACATCATACAATGAGCAGTTCTTC. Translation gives CASSSTGTTSYNEQFF.

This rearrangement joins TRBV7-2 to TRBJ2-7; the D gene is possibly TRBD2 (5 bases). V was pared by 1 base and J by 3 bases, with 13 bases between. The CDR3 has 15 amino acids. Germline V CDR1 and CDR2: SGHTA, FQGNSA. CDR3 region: CASSLVVALGYEQYF. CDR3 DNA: TGTGCCAGCAGCTTAGTCGTAGCGCTAGGCTACGAGCAGTACTTC.

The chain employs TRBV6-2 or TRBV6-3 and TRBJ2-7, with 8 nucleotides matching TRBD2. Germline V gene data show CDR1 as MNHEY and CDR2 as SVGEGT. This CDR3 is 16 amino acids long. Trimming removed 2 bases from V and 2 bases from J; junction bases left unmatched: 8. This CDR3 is CASSYGPKLAAYEQYF. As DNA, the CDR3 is TGTGCCAGCAGTTACGGTCCGAAACTAGCGGCCTACGAGCAGTACTTC.

CDR3 DNA sequence: TGCGCCAGCAGCTTCCGGGACAGGGGTACTGGGGCCAACGTCCTGACTTTC. This translates into CASSFRDRGTGANVLTF. The chain combines TRBV5-1 with TRBJ2-6, with 10 bases fitting TRBD1. Germline CDR1 and CDR2: SGHRS and YFSETQ. J lost 2 bases, V lost 2 bases, and 4 bases had no gene match. This CDR3 contains 17 residues.

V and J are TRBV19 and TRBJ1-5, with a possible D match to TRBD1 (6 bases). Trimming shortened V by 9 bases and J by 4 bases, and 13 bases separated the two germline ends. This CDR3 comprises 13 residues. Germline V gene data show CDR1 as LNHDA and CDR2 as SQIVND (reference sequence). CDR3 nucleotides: TGTGCCAGCTCTACAGGGTGGAATCAGCCCCAGCATTTT. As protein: CASSTGWNQPQHF.

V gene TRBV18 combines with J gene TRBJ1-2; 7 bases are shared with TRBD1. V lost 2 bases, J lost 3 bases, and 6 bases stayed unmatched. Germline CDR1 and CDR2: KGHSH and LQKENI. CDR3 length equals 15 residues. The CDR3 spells CASSPGYRGDYGYTF. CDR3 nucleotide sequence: TGTGCCAGCTCACCAGGGTACAGGGGCGACTATGGCTACACCTTC.

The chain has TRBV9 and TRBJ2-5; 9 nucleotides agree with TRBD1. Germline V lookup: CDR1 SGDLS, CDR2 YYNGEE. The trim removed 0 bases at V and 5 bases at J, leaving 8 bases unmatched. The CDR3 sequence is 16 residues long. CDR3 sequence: CASSVVVGTGTETQYF. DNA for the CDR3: TGTGCCAGCAGCGTAGTAGTAGGGACAGGGACTGAGACCCAGTACTTC.

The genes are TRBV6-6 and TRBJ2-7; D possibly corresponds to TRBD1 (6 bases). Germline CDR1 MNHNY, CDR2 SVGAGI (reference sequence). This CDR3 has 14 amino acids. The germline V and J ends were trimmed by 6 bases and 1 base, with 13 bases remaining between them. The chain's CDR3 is CASRGQSQSYEQYF. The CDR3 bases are TGTGCCAGCAGAGGACAGTCGCAATCCTACGAGCAGTACTTC.

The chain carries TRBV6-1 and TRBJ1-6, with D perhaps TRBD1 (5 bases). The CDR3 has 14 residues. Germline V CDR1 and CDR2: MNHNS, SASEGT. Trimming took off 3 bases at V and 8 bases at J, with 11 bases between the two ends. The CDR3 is CASSDRQGYSPLHF. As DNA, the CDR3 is TGTGCCAGCAGTGATCGGCAGGGATATTCACCCCTCCACTTT.

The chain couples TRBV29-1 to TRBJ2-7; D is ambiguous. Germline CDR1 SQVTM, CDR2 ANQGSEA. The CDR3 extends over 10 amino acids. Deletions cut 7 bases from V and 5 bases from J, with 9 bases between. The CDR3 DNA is TGCAGCGGAGTAGACAACGAGCAGTACTTC. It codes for CSGVDNEQYF.

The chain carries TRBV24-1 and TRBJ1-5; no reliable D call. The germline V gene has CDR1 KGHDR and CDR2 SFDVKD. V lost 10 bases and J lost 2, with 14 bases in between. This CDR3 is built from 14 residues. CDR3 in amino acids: CATPQDVGNQPQHF. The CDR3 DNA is TGTGCCACACCGCAGGATGTGGGCAATCAGCCCCAGCATTTT.

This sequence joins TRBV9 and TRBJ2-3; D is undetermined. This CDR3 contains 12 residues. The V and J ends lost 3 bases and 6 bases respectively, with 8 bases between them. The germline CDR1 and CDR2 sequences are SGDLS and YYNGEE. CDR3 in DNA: TGTGCCAGCAGCGGAGCTGCGGATACGCAGTATTTT. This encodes CASSGAADTQYF.

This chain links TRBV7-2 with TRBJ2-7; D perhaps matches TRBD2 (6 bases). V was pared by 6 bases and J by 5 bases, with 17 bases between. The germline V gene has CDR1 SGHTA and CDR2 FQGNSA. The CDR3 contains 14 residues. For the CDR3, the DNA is TGTGCCAGCAGTCACGCGGGAACCAAAAACGAGCAGTACTTC. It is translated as CASSHAGTKNEQYF.

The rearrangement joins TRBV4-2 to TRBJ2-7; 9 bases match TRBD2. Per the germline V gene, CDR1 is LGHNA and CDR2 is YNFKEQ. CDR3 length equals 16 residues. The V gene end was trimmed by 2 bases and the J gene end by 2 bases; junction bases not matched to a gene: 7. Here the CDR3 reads CASSQSASGTPYEQYF. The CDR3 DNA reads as TGTGCCAGCAGCCAAAGTGCTAGCGGGACCCCCTACGAGCAGTACTTC.

The CDR3 DNA reads TGTGCCAGCAGCACAGACACCGGGGAGCTGTTTTTT. It specifies CASSTDTGELFF. The chain uses TRBV11-3 and TRBJ2-2; D remains ambiguous. This CDR3 is built from 12 residues. V was shortened by 5 bases and J by 3 bases, with 4 bases between the two germline ends. Germline values: CDR1 SGHNT, CDR2 YENEEA.

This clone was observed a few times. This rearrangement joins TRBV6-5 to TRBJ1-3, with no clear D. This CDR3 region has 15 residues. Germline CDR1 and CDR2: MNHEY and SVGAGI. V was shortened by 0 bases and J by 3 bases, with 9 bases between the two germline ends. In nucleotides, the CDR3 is TGTGCCAGCAGTTACTCGAGAGGGTTTGGAAACACCATATATTTT. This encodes CASSYSRGFGNTIYF.

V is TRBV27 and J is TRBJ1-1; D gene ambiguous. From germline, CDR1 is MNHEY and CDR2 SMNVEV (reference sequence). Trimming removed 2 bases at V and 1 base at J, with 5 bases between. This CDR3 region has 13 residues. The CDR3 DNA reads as TGTGCCAGCAGTTTACAGGAGAACACTGAAGCTTTCTTT. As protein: CASSLQENTEAFF.

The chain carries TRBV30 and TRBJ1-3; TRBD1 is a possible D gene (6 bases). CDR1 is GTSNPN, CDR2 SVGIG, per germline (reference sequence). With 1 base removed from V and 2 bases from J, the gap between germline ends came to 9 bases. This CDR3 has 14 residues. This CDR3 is CAWSANRAGNTIYF. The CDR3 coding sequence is TGTGCCTGGAGTGCAAACAGGGCTGGAAACACCATATATTTT.

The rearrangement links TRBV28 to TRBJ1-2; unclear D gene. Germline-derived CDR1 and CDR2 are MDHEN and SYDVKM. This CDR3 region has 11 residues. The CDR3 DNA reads TGTGGGAGCTATGCATACGACGGCTACACCTTC. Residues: CGSYAYDGYTF.

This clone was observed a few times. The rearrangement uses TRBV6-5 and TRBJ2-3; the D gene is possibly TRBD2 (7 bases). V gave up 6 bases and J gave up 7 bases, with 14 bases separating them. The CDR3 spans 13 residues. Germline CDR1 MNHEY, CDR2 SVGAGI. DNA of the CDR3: TGTGCCAGCAGACCTGGGGGGGCGTATACGCAGTATTTT. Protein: CASRPGGAYTQYF.

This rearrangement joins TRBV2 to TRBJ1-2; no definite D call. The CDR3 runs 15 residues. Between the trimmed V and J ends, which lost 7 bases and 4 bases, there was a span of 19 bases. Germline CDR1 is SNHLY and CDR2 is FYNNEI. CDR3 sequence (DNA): TGTGCCAGCAATTCTAAACGGTCGTCCTTCTATGGCTACACCTTC. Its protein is CASNSKRSSFYGYTF.

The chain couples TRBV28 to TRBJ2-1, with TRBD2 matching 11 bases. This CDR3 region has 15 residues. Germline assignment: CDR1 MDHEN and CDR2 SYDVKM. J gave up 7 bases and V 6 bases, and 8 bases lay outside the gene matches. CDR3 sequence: CASRLTSGSVNEQFF. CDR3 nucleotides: TGTGCCAGCAGACTTACTAGCGGGAGTGTAAATGAGCAGTTCTTC.

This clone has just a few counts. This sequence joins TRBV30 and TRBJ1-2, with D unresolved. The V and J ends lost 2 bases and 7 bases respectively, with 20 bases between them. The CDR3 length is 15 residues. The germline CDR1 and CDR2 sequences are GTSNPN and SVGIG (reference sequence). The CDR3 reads CAWSSVGGETSGYTF. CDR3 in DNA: TGTGCCTGGAGTTCCGTGGGAGGCGAGACAAGTGGCTACACCTTC. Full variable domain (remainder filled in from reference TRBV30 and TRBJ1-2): SQTIHQWPATLVQPVGSPLSLECTVEGTSNPNLYWYRQAAGRGLQLLFYSVGIGQISSEVPQNLSASRPQDRQFILSSKKLLLSDSGFYLCAWSSVGGETSGYTFGSGTRLTVV.

CDR3 region: CSGRTSGMNEQFF. For the CDR3, the DNA is TGCAGCGGACGAACTAGCGGGATGAACGAGCAGTTCTTC. The chain employs TRBV29-1 and TRBJ2-1; TRBD2 aligns across 10 bases. This CDR3 contains 13 residues. Germline CDR1 and CDR2: SQVTM and ANQGSEA. After removal of 7 bases from V and 10 bases from J, the junction contained 10 bases not matched to a gene.

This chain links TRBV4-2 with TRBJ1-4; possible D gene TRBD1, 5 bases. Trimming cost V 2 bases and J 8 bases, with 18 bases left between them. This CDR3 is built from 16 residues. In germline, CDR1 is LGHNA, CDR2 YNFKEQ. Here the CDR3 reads CASSQSWGEVGEKLFF. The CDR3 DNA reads TGTGCCAGCAGCCAAAGCTGGGGCGAGGTTGGGGAAAAACTGTTTTTT.

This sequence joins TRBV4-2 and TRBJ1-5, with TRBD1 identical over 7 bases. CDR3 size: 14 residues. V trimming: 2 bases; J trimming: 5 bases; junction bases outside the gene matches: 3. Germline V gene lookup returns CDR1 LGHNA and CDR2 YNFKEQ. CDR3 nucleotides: TGTGCCAGCAGCCAAATGACAGGGTATCAGCCCCAGCATTTT. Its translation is CASSQMTGYQPQHF.

CDR3 bases: TGCAGTGCTAGTTCTAGCGGAAACTCCTACGAGCAGTACTTC. As protein: CSASSSGNSYEQYF. The chain joins TRBV20-1 to TRBJ2-7; 7 bases align to TRBD2. Trimming cost V 3 bases and J 0 bases; bases outside gene matches: 5. Germline-derived CDR1 and CDR2 are DFQATT and SNEGSKA (reference sequence). The CDR3 length is 14 residues.